These 15 T cell receptor beta chains were all obtained from the same sample, sequenced in a study of CD8+ T cells in alopecia areata. Reverse transcribed after extraction, RNA yielded cDNA as the sequencing template. Repertoires were generated with immunoSEQ multiplex PCR, while TCRdb's copy carries only in-frame clones and drops some. Here the sample spans 200,000 to 250,000 clones, 50% to 70% being singletons. Treatment here: oral pan-JAK inhibitor, 5-10 mg twice daily. The material sequenced was CD4+ T cells sorted from blood, taken at week 4, from a patient treated with tofacitinib. The receptors shown here come from a human donor with alopecia areata.

V is TRBV5-1 and J is TRBJ2-3; D is perhaps TRBD2 (6 bases). The CDR3 is made up of 15 amino acids. Germline V lookup: CDR1 SGHRS, CDR2 YFSETQ. V was pared by 6 bases and J by 6 bases, with 20 bases between. In DNA form, the CDR3 reads TGCGCCAGCAATCTTCAAGGGCGGGGAGTGGATACGCAGTATTTT. Protein product: CASNLQGRGVDTQYF.

The table lists this clone with a count of one. V and J are TRBV29-1 and TRBJ2-5, with D possibly being TRBD1 (7 bases). The length of the CDR3 is 14 residues. Germline V gene lookup returns CDR1 SQVTM and CDR2 ANQGSEA. The V end was cut by 1 base, the J end by 1 base, with 10 bases between. DNA for the CDR3: TGCAGCGTTGAAGGCAGGGGGGTCCAAGAGACCCAGTACTTC. This codes for CSVEGRGVQETQYF.

In nucleotides, the CDR3 is TGTGCCAGCAGTTACTATGCGACTGATCAGCCCCAGCATTTT. Protein product: CASSYYATDQPQHF. The gene calls are TRBV6-5 and TRBJ1-5, with D unclear. Germline CDR1 and CDR2: MNHEY and SVGAGI. V dropped 1 base and J dropped 5 bases, with 9 bases sitting between them. The CDR3 consists of 14 residues.

The V call is TRBV29-1, the J call TRBJ2-1; unclear D gene. The CDR3 is 12 amino acids. Germline lookup yields CDR1 SQVTM and CDR2 ANQGSEA. V lost 0 bases and J 6 bases, leaving 6 bases between the germline ends. Written as DNA, the CDR3 is TGCAGCGTTGAAGAGGTTGCCAATGAGCAGTTCTTC. Protein: CSVEEVANEQFF.

This chain connects TRBV29-1 to TRBJ2-3; possibly TRBD1 or TRBD2 for D (6 bases each). Germline CDR1 and CDR2: SQVTM and ANQGSEA. There are 15 residues in the CDR3. V shed 7 bases and J shed 2 bases, with 19 bases lying between them. As DNA, the CDR3 is TGCAGCGCCCGAGGGGGACTGACCTTCACAGATACGCAGTATTTT. Translation gives CSARGGLTFTDTQYF.

The chain is built from TRBV4-3 and TRBJ1-6; no reliable D call. V shed 0 bases and J shed 0 bases, with 9 bases lying between them. Germline V gives CDR1 LGHNA, CDR2 YSLEER. The CDR3 spans 17 residues. In nucleotides, the CDR3 is TGCGCCAGCAGCCAAGATCCCGTAAGCTCCTATAATTCACCCCTCCACTTT. This translates into CASSQDPVSSYNSPLHF.

The rearrangement uses TRBV2 and TRBJ1-4; D is possibly TRBD1 (5 bases). The V end lost 5 bases, the J end lost 8 bases, and 18 bases lay between the germline ends. Germline loops: CDR1 SNHLY, CDR2 FYNNEI. This CDR3 region has 15 residues. The CDR3 here is CASSRQGSDGEKLFF. The CDR3 region has the DNA TGTGCCAGCAGTCGTCAGGGTAGCGACGGGGAAAAACTGTTTTTT.

This clone was recorded a few times. The rearrangement joins TRBV25-1 to TRBJ2-7; D gene unclear. V lost 1 base to trimming and J lost 5 bases, with 12 bases between them. The length of the CDR3 is 14 residues. Germline CDR1 reads MGHDK; CDR2 reads SYGVNS. CDR3 sequence (DNA): TGTGCCAGCAGTGAATTCGGGCCGGTCAACGAGCAGTACTTC. Its protein is CASSEFGPVNEQYF.

The chain recombines TRBV29-1 with TRBJ2-7, with D perhaps assigned TRBD1 or TRBD2 (5 bases each). CDR1 SQVTM and CDR2 ANQGSEA come from the germline V gene. V gave up 8 bases and J gave up 2 bases, with 13 bases separating them. The CDR3 contains 12 residues. The CDR3: CSSRDGAYEQYF. CDR3 nucleotides: TGCAGCTCCCGGGACGGCGCCTACGAGCAGTACTTC.

This clone was found many times. This chain joins TRBV6-1 and TRBJ2-7; D is unclear. CDR3 size: 15 residues. V lost 1 base to trimming and J lost 2 bases, with 12 bases between them. Germline CDR1 and CDR2: MNHNS and SASEGT. CDR3 sequence (DNA): TGTGCCAGCAGTGAAGGGTGGGCTACCGCCTACGAGCAGTACTTC. Its translation: CASSEGWATAYEQYF.

This clone came up a few times. The gene calls are TRBV7-9 and TRBJ1-4; unclear D gene. The CDR3 sequence is 15 residues long. Looked up from germline, CDR1 is SEHNR and CDR2 is FQNEAQ (reference sequence). V lost 4 bases and J lost 3, with 12 bases in between. The CDR3 coding sequence is TGTGCCAGCAGCTCCGAGGGTGGCCCTAATGAAAAACTGTTTTTT. Its translation: CASSSEGGPNEKLFF.

The V and J genes are TRBV29-1 and TRBJ1-1, with TRBD1 as a possible D gene (5 bases). Trimming took off 1 base at V and 6 bases at J, with 15 bases between the two ends. The V gene's germline CDR1 is SQVTM and CDR2 ANQGSEA. The CDR3 sequence is 14 residues long. CDR3 in amino acids: CSVEVQGAVPEAFF. CDR3 DNA: TGCAGCGTTGAAGTACAAGGGGCTGTGCCTGAAGCTTTCTTT.

This clone was detected a few times. V gene TRBV4-3 combines with J gene TRBJ2-3; no firm D call. The CDR3 extends over 14 amino acids. The ends were cut back, 4 bases at V and 4 bases at J, with 12 bases in the middle. Germline V gives CDR1 LGHNA, CDR2 YSLEER. The CDR3 bases are TGCGCCAGCAGCCCGACGCACACATCAGATACGCAGTATTTT. Encoded protein: CASSPTHTSDTQYF.

There are a few counts of this clone. The chain recombines TRBV15 with TRBJ2-3; 7 bases fit TRBD2. Germline CDR1 and CDR2: LNHNV and YYDKDF (reference sequence). This CDR3 region has 16 residues. The J segment lost 0 bases and the V segment lost 5 bases, leaving 8 bases of the junction unmatched. CDR3 in amino acids: CATSGGRVTSTDTQYF. Here the CDR3 DNA reads TGTGCCACCAGCGGTGGGAGGGTGACTAGCACAGATACGCAGTATTTT.

This chain uses TRBV15 with TRBJ2-7; D ambiguous. The CDR3 runs to 13 residues. In germline, CDR1 is LNHNV, CDR2 YYDKDF (reference sequence). V gave up 0 bases and J gave up 4 bases, with 7 bases separating them. As DNA, the CDR3 is TGTGCCACCAGCAGAGATTTTCAGTACGAGCAGTACTTC. Protein: CATSRDFQYEQYF. The full variable domain, with the rest looked up from reference TRBV15 and TRBJ2-7, is DAMVIQNPRYQVTQFGKPVTLSCSQTLNHNVMYWYQQKSSQAPKLLFHYYDKDFNNEADTPDNFQSRRPNTSFCFLDIRSPGLGDTAMYLCATSRDFQYEQYFGPGTRLTVT.